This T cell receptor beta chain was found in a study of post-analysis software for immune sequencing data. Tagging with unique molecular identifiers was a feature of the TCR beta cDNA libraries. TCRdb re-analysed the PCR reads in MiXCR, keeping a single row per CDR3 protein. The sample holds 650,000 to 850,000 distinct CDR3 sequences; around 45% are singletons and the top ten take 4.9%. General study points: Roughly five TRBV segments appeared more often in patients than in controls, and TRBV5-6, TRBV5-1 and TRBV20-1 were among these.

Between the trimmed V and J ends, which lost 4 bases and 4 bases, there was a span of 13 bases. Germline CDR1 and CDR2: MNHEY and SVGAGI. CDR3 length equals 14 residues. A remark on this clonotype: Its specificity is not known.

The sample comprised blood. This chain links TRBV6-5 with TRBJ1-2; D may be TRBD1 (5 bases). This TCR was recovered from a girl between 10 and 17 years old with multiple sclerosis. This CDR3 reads CASSWAQASYGYTF. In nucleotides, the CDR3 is TGTGCCAGCAGTTGGGCACAGGCAAGCTATGGCTACACCTTC.